Presented here are 13 T cell receptor beta chains from one specimen sequenced in a study of T cell responses to AZD1222 COVID-19 vaccine. The assay was immunoSEQ multiplex PCR, and TCRdb's table has in-frame clones only and misses some. Here the sample spans 200,000 or so clones, 85% to 90% being singletons. Here the sequenced sample was peripheral blood, taken on day 0 of MenACWY control vaccination. These receptors originate from an adult in good health.

V and J are TRBV3-1 (or the pseudogene TRBV3-2) and TRBJ2-1, with a possible D match to TRBD2 (6 bases). Germline loops: CDR1 LGHDT, CDR2 YNNKEL (reference sequence). The V end was cut by 0 bases, the J end by 5 bases, with 8 bases between. This CDR3 spans 14 amino acids. CDR3 amino acids: CASSQDGGDNEQFF. CDR3 DNA: TGTGCCAGCAGCCAAGATGGCGGGGACAATGAGCAGTTCTTC.

This clone has a single count. V and J are TRBV5-4 and TRBJ2-1, with TRBD1 matching 7 bases. Looked up from germline, CDR1 is SGHNT and CDR2 is YYREEE (reference sequence). The CDR3 totals 15 residues. V lost 4 bases and J lost 4; bases outside the gene matches: 8. CDR3 coding DNA: TGTGCCAGCAGCACAGCCGGGACAGAATACAATGAGCAGTTCTTC. Translated, it gives CASSTAGTEYNEQFF.

Only one count was recorded for this clone. The chain employs TRBV11-2 and TRBJ1-1; no clear D. CDR3 length equals 16 residues. Trimming took off 3 bases at V and 1 base at J, with 15 bases between the two ends. Germline V gene sequence: CDR1 SGHAT, CDR2 FQNNGV. The CDR3 DNA reads TGTGCCAGCAGCTTGGTCGGGGAGTTATGGAACACTGAAGCTTTCTTT. Protein product: CASSLVGELWNTEAFF.

This clone was seen a handful of times. The chain employs TRBV28 and TRBJ1-5, with 7 positions matching TRBD1. After removal of 10 bases from V and 6 bases from J, the junction contained 9 bases not matched to a gene. The CDR3 consists of 13 residues. Germline CDR1 is MDHEN and CDR2 is SYDVKM. The CDR3 here is CAISDRDSQPQHF. CDR3 nucleotide sequence: TGTGCCATCTCCGACAGGGACAGTCAGCCCCAGCATTTT.

The chain has TRBV6-8 and TRBJ2-7; a possible D gene is TRBD1 (5 bases). Trimming stripped 5 bases from V and 5 bases from J, with 7 bases between. Germline CDR1 MNHGY, CDR2 SAAAGT. CDR3 length equals 11 residues. CDR3 sequence reads: CASSPRDEQYF. CDR3 coding DNA: TGTGCCAGCAGTCCCAGGGACGAGCAGTACTTC.

This clone occurred once. The chain links TRBV12-3 or TRBV12-4 to TRBJ2-3; D uncertain. The CDR3 extends over 11 amino acids. V lost 5 bases to trimming and J lost 8 bases, with 8 bases between them. CDR3 sequence reads: CASSTVSTQYF. The CDR3 nucleotides are TGTGCCAGCAGTACCGTCTCTACGCAGTATTTT.

The chain is built from TRBV2 and TRBJ2-7, with 11 bases fitting TRBD1. This CDR3 contains 15 residues. The ends lost 6 bases at V and 1 base at J; junction bases unmatched: 5. Germline CDR1 and CDR2: SNHLY and FYNNEI. CDR3 sequence (DNA): TGTGCCAGCAGGATCGGACAGGGGGCGTCCTACGAGCAGTACTTC. Translation: CASRIGQGASYEQYF.

This clone was recorded only once. The chain joins TRBV11-2 to TRBJ2-7; D not resolved. The CDR3 consists of 15 residues. CDR1 SGHAT and CDR2 FQNNGV come from the germline V gene. With 6 bases removed from V and 0 bases from J, the gap between germline ends came to 15 bases. The CDR3 nucleotides are TGTGCCAGCAGAGATAGGGAAAGAAGCTCCTACGAGCAGTACTTC. This encodes CASRDRERSSYEQYF.

This clone was picked up one time. V gene TRBV6-1 combines with J gene TRBJ2-7; D perhaps matches TRBD1 (6 bases). Looked up from germline, CDR1 is MNHNS and CDR2 is SASEGT. V shed 2 bases and J shed 4 bases, with 9 bases lying between them. CDR3 length: 13 amino acids. The CDR3 region has the DNA TGTGCCAGCAGTGAAAACAGGGTATACGAGCAGTACTTC. Protein: CASSENRVYEQYF.

This clone was seen a single time. CDR3 bases: TGTGCCAGCAGCTTAAGTGGGTCGAACTATGGCTACACCTTC. This sequence encodes CASSLSGSNYGYTF. The chain has TRBV7-8 and TRBJ1-2; D is undetermined. The ends were cut back, 2 bases at V and 2 bases at J, with 9 bases in the middle. Looked up from germline, CDR1 is SGHVS and CDR2 is FQNEAQ. The CDR3 has 14 amino acids.

The rearrangement joins TRBV5-1 to TRBJ2-1, with D perhaps matching TRBD2 (5 bases). From germline, CDR1 is SGHRS and CDR2 YFSETQ. The V end lost 2 bases, the J end lost 0 bases, and 9 bases lay between the germline ends. The CDR3 loop spans 15 amino acids. This chain's CDR3 is CASSLRETSYNEQFF. The CDR3, as DNA: TGCGCCAGCAGCTTAAGGGAGACCTCCTACAATGAGCAGTTCTTC.

The chain combines TRBV29-1 with TRBJ1-5; perhaps TRBD1 as D (5 bases). With 4 bases removed from V and 3 bases from J, the gap between germline ends came to 10 bases. Germline CDR1 and CDR2: SQVTM and ANQGSEA. This CDR3 is built from 13 residues. The CDR3 DNA reads TGCAGCGTTGGGGGCAGGCACAATCAGCCCCAGCATTTT. Translated: CSVGGRHNQPQHF.

The gene calls are TRBV2 and TRBJ2-7; D gene unclear. This CDR3 is 13 amino acids long. Trimming cost V 6 bases and J 5 bases, with 14 bases left between them. Germline V gives CDR1 SNHLY, CDR2 FYNNEI. The CDR3 spells CASSGVGSHEQYF. The CDR3 DNA sequence: TGTGCCAGCAGCGGTGTAGGGTCCCACGAGCAGTACTTC.